A selection of T cell receptor beta chains follows, all from one sample in a study of shared clonotypes between healthy human individuals. Libraries were prepared by immunoSEQ multiplex PCR; TCRdb keeps only in-frame clonotypes and omits some of them. The sample includes approximately 1,000,000 clones, about four fifths of them seen just once. Sequencing was done on a sample of memory CD4+ T cells from PBMCs. These TCRs come from a man between 18 and 35 years old in good health. Some clones in this sample may be carry-over from other donors' samples. Each CDR3 is given without its conserved first and last residue. Not every row has a clone size; where given, it reads once, few, many or a size class.

CDR3 protein: ASSRLDSGDIQY
V gene: TRBV7-9
J gene: TRBJ2-4
clone size: .

CDR3 protein: ASSPVTGPQH
V gene: TRBV5-5
J gene: TRBJ1-5
clone size: .

CDR3 protein: ASSLARGGSGNTIY
V gene: TRBV7-2
J gene: TRBJ1-3
clone size: .

CDR3 protein: ASTSAGGRETQY
V gene: TRBV2
J gene: TRBJ2-5
clone size: .

CDR3 protein: SVHRGSGYT
V gene: TRBV29-1
J gene: TRBJ1-2
clone size: .

CDR3 protein: ASRNHRGTEAF
V gene: TRBV2
J gene: TRBJ1-1
clone size: .

CDR3 protein: ASSLETPSGRSRTGELF
V gene: TRBV5-1
J gene: TRBJ2-2
clone size: .

CDR3 protein: ASSSGYYNEQF
V gene: TRBV7-3
J gene: TRBJ2-1
clone size: .

CDR3 protein: ASRVSGTEAF
V gene: TRBV28
J gene: TRBJ1-1
clone size: .

CDR3 protein: ASSQGNNERDEQF
V gene: TRBV4-3
J gene: TRBJ2-1
clone size: .

CDR3 protein: ASSGGEAQY
V gene: TRBV7-9
J gene: TRBJ2-5
clone size: .

CDR3 protein: ASSLGFRGADTGELF
V gene: TRBV7-9
J gene: TRBJ2-2
clone size: once

CDR3 protein: ASSQGLAGAYNEQF
V gene: TRBV18
J gene: TRBJ2-1
clone size: .

CDR3 protein: ASQLGKETQY
V gene: TRBV6-1
J gene: TRBJ2-5
clone size: .

CDR3 protein: ASSWVVEGQPQH
V gene: TRBV6-6
J gene: TRBJ1-5
clone size: .

CDR3 protein: ASSPSDEQF
V gene: TRBV18
J gene: TRBJ2-1
clone size: .

CDR3 protein: ASSPDRGSSYEQY
V gene: TRBV11-2
J gene: TRBJ2-7
clone size: once

CDR3 protein: ASRWAEQETQY
V gene: TRBV5-5
J gene: TRBJ2-5
clone size: .

CDR3 protein: AWSSGAGYGYT
V gene: TRBV30
J gene: TRBJ1-2
clone size: .

CDR3 protein: ASSLAEVGYNEQF
V gene: TRBV5-1
J gene: TRBJ2-1
clone size: once

CDR3 protein: ASSLSGSQETQY
V gene: TRBV27
J gene: TRBJ2-5
clone size: .

CDR3 protein: ASSLQQGLVPPYGYT
V gene: TRBV28
J gene: TRBJ1-2
clone size: few

CDR3 protein: ASSQGTGGQF
V gene: TRBV11-3
J gene: TRBJ2-1
clone size: .

CDR3 protein: ASSIQGLPNEKLF
V gene: TRBV19
J gene: TRBJ1-4
clone size: few

CDR3 protein: ASSNRPRGPLGYT
V gene: TRBV6-6
J gene: TRBJ1-2
clone size: .

CDR3 protein: ASSVAGGRAGELF
V gene: TRBV9
J gene: TRBJ2-2
clone size: .

CDR3 protein: ASSPGDSGGGEQY
V gene: TRBV28
J gene: TRBJ2-7
clone size: .

CDR3 protein: ASSSHSTGDYGYT
V gene: TRBV27
J gene: TRBJ1-2
clone size: few

CDR3 protein: ASATRDSYEQY
V gene: TRBV18
J gene: TRBJ2-7
clone size: .

CDR3 protein: ASSGVGSWDYGYT
V gene: TRBV28
J gene: TRBJ1-2
clone size: .

CDR3 protein: ASSHPTANTEAF
V gene: TRBV5-5
J gene: TRBJ1-1
clone size: .

CDR3 protein: ASSTLDGAQTYEQY
V gene: TRBV19
J gene: TRBJ2-7
clone size: .

CDR3 protein: ASSIAAGEQF
V gene: TRBV19
J gene: TRBJ2-1
clone size: few

CDR3 protein: AWDSGASYNEQF
V gene: TRBV30
J gene: TRBJ2-1
clone size: .

CDR3 protein: ASSKEGDIWEAF
V gene: TRBV21-1
J gene: TRBJ1-1
clone size: many

CDR3 protein: SCAGLNTEAF
V gene: TRBV29-1
J gene: TRBJ1-1
clone size: .

CDR3 protein: ASSPQGARGNTEAF
V gene: TRBV28
J gene: TRBJ1-1
clone size: once

CDR3 protein: ASSSSGQGEYEQF
V gene: TRBV28
J gene: TRBJ2-1
clone size: few

CDR3 protein: ATSRRVPSSYNEQF
V gene: TRBV15
J gene: TRBJ2-1
clone size: .

CDR3 protein: AISGGLLGRTGELF
V gene: TRBV10-3
J gene: TRBJ2-2
clone size: .

CDR3 protein: ASGLSLGETQY
V gene: TRBV5-1
J gene: TRBJ2-5
clone size: .

CDR3 protein: ASRDLTSGAYEQY
V gene: TRBV6-6
J gene: TRBJ2-7
clone size: once

CDR3 protein: ASSLVGRGLAGGRSEQY
V gene: TRBV27
J gene: TRBJ2-7
clone size: .

CDR3 protein: ASSLGAMVGLVETQY
V gene: TRBV5-1
J gene: TRBJ2-5
clone size: .

CDR3 protein: ASSLGQGAEAF
V gene: TRBV5-1
J gene: TRBJ1-1
clone size: .

CDR3 protein: SVEDRGRVYGYT
V gene: TRBV29-1
J gene: TRBJ1-2
clone size: .

CDR3 protein: ASSAGTPKNTYEQY
V gene: TRBV19
J gene: TRBJ2-7
clone size: many

CDR3 protein: ASSPRLARGETQY
V gene: TRBV9
J gene: TRBJ2-5
clone size: .

CDR3 protein: ASIPGRTTKNIQY
V gene: TRBV23-1
J gene: TRBJ2-4
clone size: .

CDR3 protein: ASSSRATNEKLF
V gene: TRBV7-2
J gene: TRBJ1-4
clone size: .

CDR3 protein: ASRRGTANYGYT
V gene: TRBV6-5
J gene: TRBJ1-2
clone size: .

CDR3 protein: ASSEGRQGLSNQPQH
V gene: TRBV6-1
J gene: TRBJ1-5
clone size: .

CDR3 protein: ASSLTWGTGELF
V gene: TRBV7-3
J gene: TRBJ2-2
clone size: .

CDR3 protein: ASMDGNYGYT
V gene: TRBV2
J gene: TRBJ1-2
clone size: .

CDR3 protein: ASRGKTGGASFAYYEQY
V gene: TRBV28
J gene: TRBJ2-7
clone size: once

CDR3 protein: ASSSPEEQF
V gene: TRBV7-2
J gene: TRBJ2-1
clone size: .

CDR3 protein: ASSPGGASPPYEQY
V gene: TRBV21-1
J gene: TRBJ2-7
clone size: .

CDR3 protein: ASRDPAGTNEKLF
V gene: TRBV19
J gene: TRBJ1-4
clone size: .

CDR3 protein: ASSYLTGGNTEAF
V gene: TRBV6-5
J gene: TRBJ1-1
clone size: .